One and the same sample provided the 9 T cell receptor beta chains below, sequenced in a study of neurological immune-mediated disorders. In TCRdb, the 5' RACE reads were re-called with MiXCR into one record per CDR3 protein. The table shows 85,000 to 100,000 distinct CDR3 sequences, with around 3.3% occurring only once. The sequenced sample consisted of PBMCs. Receptor source: a woman younger than 35 with multiple sclerosis.

At least ten counts were recorded for this clonotype. This chain links TRBV3-1 with TRBJ2-3, with D unclear. Trimming removed 3 bases at V and 8 bases at J, with 12 bases between. CDR3 length equals 13 residues. Per the germline V gene, CDR1 is LGHDT and CDR2 is YNNKEL (reference sequence). The CDR3 loop reads CASSHETLGTQYF. The CDR3 nucleotides are TGTGCCAGCAGCCATGAGACCTTGGGTACGCAGTATTTT.

This clonotype appeared many times. The chain couples TRBV20-1 to TRBJ1-2; maybe TRBD1 (6 bases). The CDR3 length is 13 residues. CDR1 and CDR2 (germline): DFQATT, SNEGSKA (reference sequence). Deletions cut 4 bases from V and 10 bases from J, with 19 bases between. CDR3 nucleotides: TGCAGTGCTAACTCTACAGGGCAGCAAGTCTACACCTTC. Translation: CSANSTGQQVYTF.

This clonotype was detected ten times or more. This chain links TRBV20-1 with TRBJ1-1; tentatively, D is TRBD1 (5 bases). V lost 6 bases and J 4 bases, leaving 15 bases between the germline ends. This CDR3 region has 13 residues. Germline V gene lookup returns CDR1 DFQATT and CDR2 SNEGSKA (reference sequence). The CDR3 region is CSARGRGGTEAFF. The CDR3 nucleotides read TGCAGTGCCCGGGGCCGCGGGGGCACTGAAGCTTTCTTT.

There are many counts of this clonotype. This chain links TRBV5-1 with TRBJ2-3, with D perhaps TRBD2 (5 bases). CDR1 and CDR2 from the germline V gene are SGHRS and YFSETQ. The CDR3 runs 14 residues. Trimming removed 0 bases at V and 7 bases at J, with 12 bases between. CDR3 amino acids: CASSLDPGSNTQYF. CDR3 nucleotides: TGCGCCAGCAGCTTGGATCCGGGATCCAATACGCAGTATTTT. Supplemented by reference TRBV5-1 and TRBJ2-3, the full variable domain reads KAGVTQTPRYLIKTRGQQVTLSCSPISGHRSVSWYQQTPGQGLQFLFEYFSETQRNKGNFPGRFSGRQFSNSRSEMNVSTLELGDSALYLCASSLDPGSNTQYFGPGTRLTVL.

The sample holds many counts of this clonotype. This CDR3 is CASSPSLAADTQYF. The DNA of the CDR3 is TGCGCCAGCAGTCCTAGTCTAGCTGCAGATACGCAGTATTTT. The chain carries TRBV5-1 and TRBJ2-3; tentatively, D is TRBD2 (5 bases). Germline V lookup: CDR1 SGHRS, CDR2 YFSETQ. Deletions cut 5 bases from V and 4 bases from J, with 14 bases between. CDR3 length equals 14 residues.

This clonotype was counted at least ten times. This rearrangement joins TRBV5-8 to TRBJ2-1; D remains ambiguous. This CDR3 has 15 amino acids. The germline V gene encodes CDR1 SGHTS and CDR2 YDEGEE. Deletions cut 4 bases from V and 4 bases from J, with 15 bases between. The CDR3 sequence: CASSPWGQVYNEQFF. In DNA, the CDR3 is TGTGCCAGCAGCCCATGGGGTCAGGTTTACAATGAGCAGTTCTTC.

This clonotype has a count of ten or more. The junction shows a germline mismatch at one end, possibly a read error. This sequence joins TRBV5-1 and TRBJ2-7; unclear D gene. Germline values: CDR1 SGHRS, CDR2 YFSETQ. The CDR3 extends over 11 amino acids. This chain's CDR3 is CASSLDYEQYF. The CDR3 bases are TGTGCCAGCAGCTTAGACTACGAGCAGTACTTC.

This clonotype was detected many times. The V and J genes are TRBV29-1 and TRBJ2-5; D gene ambiguous. The CDR3 runs to 12 residues. V was cut by 1 base and J by 5 bases, with 8 bases left in between. Germline V gene lookup returns CDR1 SQVTM and CDR2 ANQGSEA. DNA of the CDR3: TGCAGCGTTGAAGCATTGTTTGAGACCCAGTACTTC. Its protein product is CSVEALFETQYF.

This clonotype has ten or more counts. The chain combines TRBV7-2 with TRBJ1-6, with unresolved D. With 11 bases removed from V and 2 bases from J, the gap between germline ends came to 10 bases. Germline V gene data show CDR1 as SGHTA and CDR2 as FQGNSA. This CDR3 comprises 13 residues. The CDR3 DNA sequence: TGTGCCGCGCGGGCTACCTATAATTCACCCCTCCACTTT. Amino acid sequence: CAARATYNSPLHF.